The present entry profiles one T cell receptor (beta chain) with its context. The sample comes from a study of T-cell reconstitution after alpha-beta-depleted transplantation in children. Looked up from germline, CDR1 is SGHVS and CDR2 is FNYEAQ. J gave up 7 bases and V 5 bases, and 15 bases lay outside the gene matches. This CDR3 is built from 17 residues. Library preparation (for TCRbeta) was performed with unique molecular identifiers. One entry per CDR3 protein, called by TCRdb with MiXCR from the PCR reads. The repertoire consists of hundreds of thousands of distinct CDR3 sequences, with roughly 18% occurring once and the leading ten covering 3.3%.

This TCR was sampled from a human donor who donated a stem cell graft to a child with acute lymphoblastic leukemia. The input for sequencing was PBMCs from the stem cell graft donor, taken from the stem cell graft. The chain uses TRBV7-6 and TRBJ2-1; 9 bases are a match to TRBD1. The CDR3 sequence: CASSHLNHRGRRNEQFF. CDR3 sequence (DNA): TGTGCCAGCAGCCACCTAAACCACAGGGGGCGCCGGAATGAGCAGTTCTTC. Full variable domain (outside the CDR3, taken from reference TRBV7-6 and TRBJ2-1): GAGVSQSPRYKVTKRGQDVALRCDPISGHVSLYWYRQALGQGPEFLTYFNYEAQQDKSGLPNDRFSAERPEGSISTLTIQRTEQRDSAMYRCASSHLNHRGRRNEQFFGPGTRLTVL.